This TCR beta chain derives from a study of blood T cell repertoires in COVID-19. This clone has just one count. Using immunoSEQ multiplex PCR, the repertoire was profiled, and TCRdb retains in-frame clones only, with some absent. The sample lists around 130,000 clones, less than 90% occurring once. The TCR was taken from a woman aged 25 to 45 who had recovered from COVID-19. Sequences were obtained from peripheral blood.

The CDR3 region is CASSYVQGPGYTF. CDR3 DNA: TGTGCCAGCAGTTACGTACAGGGCCCTGGCTACACCTTC. This chain connects TRBV6-6 to TRBJ1-2, with D tentatively TRBD1 (6 bases). Trimming removed 2 bases at V and 7 bases at J, with 11 bases between. The CDR3 is 13 residues long. Per germline, CDR1 MNHNY and CDR2 SVGAGI (reference sequence).